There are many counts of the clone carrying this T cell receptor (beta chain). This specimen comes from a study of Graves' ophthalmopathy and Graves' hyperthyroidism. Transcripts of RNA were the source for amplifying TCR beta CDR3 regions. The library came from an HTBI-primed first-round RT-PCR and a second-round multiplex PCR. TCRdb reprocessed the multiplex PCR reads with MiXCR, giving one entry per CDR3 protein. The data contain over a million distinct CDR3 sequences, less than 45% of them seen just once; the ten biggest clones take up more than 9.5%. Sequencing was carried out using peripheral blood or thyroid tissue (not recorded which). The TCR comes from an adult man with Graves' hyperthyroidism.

CDR3 sequence: CSVGNGGYTF. DNA of the CDR3: TGCAGCGTTGGCAACGGTGGCTACACCTTC. The chain combines TRBV29-1 with TRBJ1-2; D gene unclear. CDR1 is SQVTM, CDR2 ANQGSEA, per germline. The CDR3 loop spans 10 amino acids. The V end was cut by 4 bases, the J end by 7 bases, with 7 bases between.